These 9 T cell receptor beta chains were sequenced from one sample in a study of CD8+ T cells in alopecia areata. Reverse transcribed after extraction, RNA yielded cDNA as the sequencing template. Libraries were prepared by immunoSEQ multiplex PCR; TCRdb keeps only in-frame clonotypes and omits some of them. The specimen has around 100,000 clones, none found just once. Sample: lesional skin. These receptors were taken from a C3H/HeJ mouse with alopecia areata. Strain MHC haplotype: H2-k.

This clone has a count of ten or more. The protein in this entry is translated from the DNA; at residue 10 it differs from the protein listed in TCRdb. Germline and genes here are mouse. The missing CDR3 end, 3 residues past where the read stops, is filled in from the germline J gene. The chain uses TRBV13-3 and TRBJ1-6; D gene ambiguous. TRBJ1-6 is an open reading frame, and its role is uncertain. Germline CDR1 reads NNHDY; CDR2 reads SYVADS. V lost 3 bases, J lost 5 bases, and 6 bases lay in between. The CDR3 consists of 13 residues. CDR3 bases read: TGTGCCAGCAGTGCGCAGGATAATTCGCCC. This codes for CASSAQDNSP. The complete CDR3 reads CASSAQDNSPLYF.

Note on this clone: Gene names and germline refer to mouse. The CDR3 DNA, read in part, is TGTGCTAGCAGTAGGGCTGGGGGGAGAAAGGAC. Protein product: CASSRAGGRKD. The CDR3, in full, reads CASSRAGGRKDTQYF. The chain uses TRBV17 and TRBJ2-5, with 8 bases aligning to TRBD2. Read coverage stops 4 residues before the CDR3 terminus; the germline J gene supplies the remainder. The CDR3 consists of 15 residues. From germline, CDR1 is MNHDT and CDR2 YYDKIL.

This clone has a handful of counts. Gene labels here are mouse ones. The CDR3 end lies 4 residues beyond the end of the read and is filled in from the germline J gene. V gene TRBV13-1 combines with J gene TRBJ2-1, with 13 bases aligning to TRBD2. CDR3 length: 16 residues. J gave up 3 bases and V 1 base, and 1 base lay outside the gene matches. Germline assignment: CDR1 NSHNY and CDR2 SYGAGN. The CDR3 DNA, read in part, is TGTGCCAGCAGTGATCGGACTGGGGGGGCCTATGCT. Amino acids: CASSDRTGGAYA. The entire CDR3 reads CASSDRTGGAYAEQFF.

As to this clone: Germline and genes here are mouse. The chain's CDR3 is CASSPGHSNTGQLYF. Incomplete CDR3 DNA: TGTGCCAGCAGCCCGGGACATTCAAACACCGGG. The chain couples TRBV19 to TRBJ2-2, with D perhaps matching TRBD1 (6 bases). The read terminates 4 residues before the CDR3 end, so the remaining end is supplied by the germline J gene. The CDR3 loop spans 15 amino acids. Germline loops: CDR1 FNHDT, CDR2 SITEND (reference sequence). V was clipped by 5 bases and J by 0 bases, with 11 bases between them.

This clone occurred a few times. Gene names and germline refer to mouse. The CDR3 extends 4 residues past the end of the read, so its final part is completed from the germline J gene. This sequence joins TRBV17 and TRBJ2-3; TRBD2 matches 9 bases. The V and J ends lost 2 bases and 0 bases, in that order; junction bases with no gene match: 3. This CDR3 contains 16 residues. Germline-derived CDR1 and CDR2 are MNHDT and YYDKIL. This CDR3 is CASSRKGLGSAETLYF. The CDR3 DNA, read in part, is TGTGCTAGCAGTAGAAAGGGACTGGGTAGTGCAGAA.

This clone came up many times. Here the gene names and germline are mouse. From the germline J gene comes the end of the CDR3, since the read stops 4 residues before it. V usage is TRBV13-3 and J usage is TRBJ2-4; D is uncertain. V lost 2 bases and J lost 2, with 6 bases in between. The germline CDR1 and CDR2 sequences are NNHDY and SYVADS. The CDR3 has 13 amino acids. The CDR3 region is CASSEAVQNTLYF. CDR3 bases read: TGTGCCAGCAGTGAAGCAGTTCAAAAC.

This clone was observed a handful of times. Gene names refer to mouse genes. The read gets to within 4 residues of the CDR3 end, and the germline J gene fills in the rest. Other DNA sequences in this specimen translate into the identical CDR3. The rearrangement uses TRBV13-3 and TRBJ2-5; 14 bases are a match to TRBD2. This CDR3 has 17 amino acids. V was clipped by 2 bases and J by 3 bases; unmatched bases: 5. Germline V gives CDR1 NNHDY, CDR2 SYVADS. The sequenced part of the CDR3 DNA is TGTGCCAGCAGTGACCCCGGGACTGGGGGGGCACAAGAC. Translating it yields CASSDPGTGGAQD. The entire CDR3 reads CASSDPGTGGAQDTQYF.

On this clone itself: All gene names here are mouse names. The CDR3 bases that were read are TGTGCCAGCGGTGACAGGAGTAGTGCAGAA. This encodes CASGDRSSAE. The full-length CDR3 reads as CASGDRSSAETLYF. The chain couples TRBV13-2 to TRBJ2-3, with D uncertain. The read ends 4 residues early relative to the CDR3; the germline J gene fills the gap. The CDR3 spans 14 residues. Germline values: CDR1 NNHNN, CDR2 SYGAGS (reference sequence). Trimming pared 2 bases from V and 0 bases from J, leaving 7 bases between.

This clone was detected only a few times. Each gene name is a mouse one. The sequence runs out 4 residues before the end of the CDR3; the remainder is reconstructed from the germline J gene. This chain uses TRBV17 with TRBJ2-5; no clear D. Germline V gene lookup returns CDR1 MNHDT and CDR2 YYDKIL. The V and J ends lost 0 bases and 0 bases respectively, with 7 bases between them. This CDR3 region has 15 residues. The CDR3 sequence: CASSRDWINQDTQYF. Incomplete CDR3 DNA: TGTGCTAGCAGTAGAGACTGGATTAACCAAGAC. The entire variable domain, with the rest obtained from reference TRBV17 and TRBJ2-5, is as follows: DTTVKQNPRYKLARVGKPVNLICSQTMNHDTMYWYQKKPNQAPKLLLFYYDKILNREADTFEKFQSSRPNNSFCSLYIGSAGLEYSAMYLCASSRDWINQDTQYFGPGTRLLVL.